This T cell receptor beta chain was profiled in a study of response to subunit inactivated influenza vaccine. The CDR3 loop spans 15 amino acids. CDR1 and CDR2 from the germline V gene are ENHRY and SYGVKD. V gave up 5 bases and J gave up 0 bases, with 12 bases separating them. This clonotype was recorded at least ten times. Antigen: not known. TCRdb passed the RT-PCR reads through MiXCR, listing each CDR3 protein once. This sample has 860,000 or so distinct CDR3 sequences, with roughly 20% found just once. Study-level points and caveats: It was the authors' suggestion that each seasonal influenza vaccination recruits few new T cells.

This TCR was sampled from a man over 45 who received an inactivated influenza vaccine. The input for sequencing was PBMCs from blood, taken around 5 days after vaccination. The chain uses TRBV10-3 and TRBJ2-3; D is possibly TRBD1 (6 bases). DNA for the CDR3: TGTGCCATCAGTTCAGACAGGTCTAGCACAGATACGCAGTATTTT. Encoded protein: CAISSDRSSTDTQYF.